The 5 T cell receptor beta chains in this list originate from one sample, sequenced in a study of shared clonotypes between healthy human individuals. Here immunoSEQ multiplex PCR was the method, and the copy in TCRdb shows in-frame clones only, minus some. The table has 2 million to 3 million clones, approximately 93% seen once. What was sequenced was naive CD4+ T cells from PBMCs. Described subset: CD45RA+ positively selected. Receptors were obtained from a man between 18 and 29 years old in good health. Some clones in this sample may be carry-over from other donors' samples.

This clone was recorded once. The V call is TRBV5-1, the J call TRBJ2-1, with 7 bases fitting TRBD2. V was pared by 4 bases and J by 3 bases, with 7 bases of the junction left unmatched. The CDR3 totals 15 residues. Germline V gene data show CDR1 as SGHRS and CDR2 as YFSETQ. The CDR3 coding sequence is TGCGCCAGCAGCGGGGCTAGCGGAGGCTACAATGAGCAGTTCTTC. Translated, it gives CASSGASGGYNEQFF.

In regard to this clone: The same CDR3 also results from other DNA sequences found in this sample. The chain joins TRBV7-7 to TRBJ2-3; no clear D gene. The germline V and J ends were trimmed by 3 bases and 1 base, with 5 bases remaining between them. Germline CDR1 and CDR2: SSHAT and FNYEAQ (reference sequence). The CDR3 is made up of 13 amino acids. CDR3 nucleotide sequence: TGTGCCAGCAGCTTGGTCGGCACAGATACGCAGTATTTT. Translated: CASSLVGTDTQYF.

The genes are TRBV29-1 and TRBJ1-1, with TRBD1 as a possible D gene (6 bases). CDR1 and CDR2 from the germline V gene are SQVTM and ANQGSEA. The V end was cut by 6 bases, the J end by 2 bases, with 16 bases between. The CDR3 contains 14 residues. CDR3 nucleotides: TGCAGCGTGCATCCAGGGGCACTTAACACTGAAGCTTTCTTT. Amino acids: CSVHPGALNTEAFF.

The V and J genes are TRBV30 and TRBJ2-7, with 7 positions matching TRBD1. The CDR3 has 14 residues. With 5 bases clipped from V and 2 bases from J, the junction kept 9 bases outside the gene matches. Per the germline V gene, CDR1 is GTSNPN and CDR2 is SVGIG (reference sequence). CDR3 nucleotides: TGTGCCTGGGGACTGGGACAGTCCCCCTACGAGCAGTACTTC. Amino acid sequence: CAWGLGQSPYEQYF.

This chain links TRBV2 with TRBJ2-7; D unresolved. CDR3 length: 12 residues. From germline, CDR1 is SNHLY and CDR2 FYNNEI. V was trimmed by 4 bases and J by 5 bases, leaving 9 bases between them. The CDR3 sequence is CASSGSGHEQYF. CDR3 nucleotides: TGTGCCAGCAGTGGGTCAGGCCACGAGCAGTACTTC.